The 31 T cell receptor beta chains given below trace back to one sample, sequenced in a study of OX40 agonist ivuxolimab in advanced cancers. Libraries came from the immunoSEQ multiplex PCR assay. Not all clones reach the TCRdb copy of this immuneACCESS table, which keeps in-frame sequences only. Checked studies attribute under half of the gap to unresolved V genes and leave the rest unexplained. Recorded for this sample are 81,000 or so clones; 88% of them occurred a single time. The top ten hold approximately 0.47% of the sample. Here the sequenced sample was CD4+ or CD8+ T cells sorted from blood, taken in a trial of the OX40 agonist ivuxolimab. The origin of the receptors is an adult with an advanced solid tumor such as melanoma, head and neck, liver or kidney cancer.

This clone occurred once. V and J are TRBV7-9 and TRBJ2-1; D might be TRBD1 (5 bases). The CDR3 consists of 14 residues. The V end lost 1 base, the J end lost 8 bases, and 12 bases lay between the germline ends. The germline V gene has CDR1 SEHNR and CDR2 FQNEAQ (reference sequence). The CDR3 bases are TGTGCCAGCAGCTTAGGCTTAGGGGTGGATGAGCAGTTCTTC. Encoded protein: CASSLGLGVDEQFF.

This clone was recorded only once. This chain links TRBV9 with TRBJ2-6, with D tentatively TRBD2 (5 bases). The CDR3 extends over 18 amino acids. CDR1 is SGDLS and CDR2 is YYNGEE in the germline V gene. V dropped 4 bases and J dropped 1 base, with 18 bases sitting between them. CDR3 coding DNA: TGTGCCAGCAGCCCTCAGATTCTAGCAACATCTGGGGCCAACGTCCTGACTTTC. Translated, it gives CASSPQILATSGANVLTF. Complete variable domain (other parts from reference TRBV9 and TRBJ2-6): DSGVTQTPKHLITATGQRVTLRCSPRSGDLSVYWYQQSLDQGLQFLIQYYNGEERAKGNILERFSAQQFPDLHSELNLSSLELGDSALYFCASSPQILATSGANVLTFGAGSRLTVL.

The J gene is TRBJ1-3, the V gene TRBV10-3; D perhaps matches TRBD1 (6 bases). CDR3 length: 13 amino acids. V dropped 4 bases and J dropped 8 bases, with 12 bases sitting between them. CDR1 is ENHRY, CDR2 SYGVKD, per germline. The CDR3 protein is CAISGTAADTIYF. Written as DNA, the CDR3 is TGTGCCATCAGTGGGACAGCAGCGGACACCATATATTTT.

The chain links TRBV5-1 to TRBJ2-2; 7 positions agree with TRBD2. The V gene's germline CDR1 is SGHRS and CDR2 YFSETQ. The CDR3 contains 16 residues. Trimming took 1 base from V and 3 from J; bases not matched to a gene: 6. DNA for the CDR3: TGCGCCAGCAGCTTGATCTCGGGGGGTGACACCGGGGAGCTGTTTTTT. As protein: CASSLISGGDTGELFF.

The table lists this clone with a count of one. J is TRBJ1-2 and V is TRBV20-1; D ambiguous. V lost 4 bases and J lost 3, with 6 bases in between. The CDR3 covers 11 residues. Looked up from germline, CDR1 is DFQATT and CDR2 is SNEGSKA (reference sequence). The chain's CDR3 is CSAKADYGYTF. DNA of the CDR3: TGCAGTGCTAAGGCCGACTATGGCTACACCTTC.

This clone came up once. The CDR3 loop is CASYPDGGYTEAFF. As DNA, the CDR3 is TGCGCCAGCTACCCTGACGGGGGGTACACTGAAGCTTTCTTT. The chain is built from TRBV5-1 and TRBJ1-1; tentative D call: TRBD1 (5 bases). This CDR3 has 14 amino acids. The V and J ends lost 7 bases and 3 bases respectively, with 16 bases between them. Germline CDR1 is SGHRS and CDR2 is YFSETQ.

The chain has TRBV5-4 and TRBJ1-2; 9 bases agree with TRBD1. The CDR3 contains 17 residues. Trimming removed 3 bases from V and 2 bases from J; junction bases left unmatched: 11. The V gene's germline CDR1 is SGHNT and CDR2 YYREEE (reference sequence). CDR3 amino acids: CASSSGTGRVPNYGYTF. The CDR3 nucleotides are TGTGCCAGCAGCTCTGGGACAGGGAGGGTTCCAAACTATGGCTACACCTTC.

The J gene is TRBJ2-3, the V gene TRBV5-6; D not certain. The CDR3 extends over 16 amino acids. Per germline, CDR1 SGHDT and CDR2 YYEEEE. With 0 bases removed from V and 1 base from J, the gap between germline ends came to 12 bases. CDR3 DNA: TGTGCCAGCAGCTTGGCGTCGCTTATCGGCACAGATACGCAGTATTTT. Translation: CASSLASLIGTDTQYF.

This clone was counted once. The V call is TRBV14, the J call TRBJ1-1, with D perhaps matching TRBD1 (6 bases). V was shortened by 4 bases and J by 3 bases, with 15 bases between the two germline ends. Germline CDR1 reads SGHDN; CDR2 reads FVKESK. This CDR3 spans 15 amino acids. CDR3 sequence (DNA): TGTGCCAGCAGCCGGCTTACCCCAGGGGACACTGAAGCTTTCTTT. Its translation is CASSRLTPGDTEAFF.

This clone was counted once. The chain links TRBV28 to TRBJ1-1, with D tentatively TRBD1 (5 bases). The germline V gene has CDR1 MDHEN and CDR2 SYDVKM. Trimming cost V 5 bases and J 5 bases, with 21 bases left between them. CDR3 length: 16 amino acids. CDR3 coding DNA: TGTGCCAGCAGTCTAGTCGCGGGGGGGATGGGTACTGAAGCTTTCTTT. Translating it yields CASSLVAGGMGTEAFF.

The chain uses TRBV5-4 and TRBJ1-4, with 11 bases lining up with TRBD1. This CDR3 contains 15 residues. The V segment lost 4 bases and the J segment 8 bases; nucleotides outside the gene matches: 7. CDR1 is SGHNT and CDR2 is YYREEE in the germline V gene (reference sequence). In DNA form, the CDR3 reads TGTGCCAGCAGCCCTGGGGGACAGGGGGGCGAAAAACTGTTTTTT. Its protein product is CASSPGGQGGEKLFF.

CDR3 sequence (DNA): TGTGCCAGCAGCCCGAGCTACAATCAGCCCCAGCATTTT. As protein: CASSPSYNQPQHF. V and J are TRBV27 and TRBJ1-5; D is unclear. This CDR3 has 13 amino acids. The V gene's germline CDR1 is MNHEY and CDR2 SMNVEV (reference sequence). V was shortened by 6 bases and J by 3 bases, with 9 bases between the two germline ends.

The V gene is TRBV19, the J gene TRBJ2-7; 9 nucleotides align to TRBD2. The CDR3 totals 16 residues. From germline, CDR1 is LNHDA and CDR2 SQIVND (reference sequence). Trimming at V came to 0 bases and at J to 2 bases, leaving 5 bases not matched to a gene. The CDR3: CASSIDLSGGPYEQYF. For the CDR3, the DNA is TGTGCCAGTAGTATAGATTTGAGCGGGGGGCCCTACGAGCAGTACTTC.

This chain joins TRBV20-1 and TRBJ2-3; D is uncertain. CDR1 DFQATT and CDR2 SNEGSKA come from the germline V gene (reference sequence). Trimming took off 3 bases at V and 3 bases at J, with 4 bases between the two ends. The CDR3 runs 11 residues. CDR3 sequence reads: CSASITDTQYF. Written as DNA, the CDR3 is TGCAGTGCTAGCATAACAGATACGCAGTATTTT.

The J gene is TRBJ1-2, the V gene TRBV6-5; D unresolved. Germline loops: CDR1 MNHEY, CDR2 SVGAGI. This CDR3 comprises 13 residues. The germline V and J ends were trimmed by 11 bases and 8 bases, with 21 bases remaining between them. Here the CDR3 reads CAARRGGKWGYTF. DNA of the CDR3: TGTGCCGCACGACGGGGAGGGAAGTGGGGCTACACCTTC.

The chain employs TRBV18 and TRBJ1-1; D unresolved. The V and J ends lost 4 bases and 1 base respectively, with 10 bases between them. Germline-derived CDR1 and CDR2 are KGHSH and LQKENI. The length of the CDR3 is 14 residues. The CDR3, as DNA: TGTGCCAGCTCACTTAGGTCAGAGAACACTGAAGCTTTCTTT. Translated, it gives CASSLRSENTEAFF.

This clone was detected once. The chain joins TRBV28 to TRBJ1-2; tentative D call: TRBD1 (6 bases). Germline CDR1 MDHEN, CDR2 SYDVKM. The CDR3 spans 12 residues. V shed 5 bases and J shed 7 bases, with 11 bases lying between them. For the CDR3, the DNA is TGTGCCAGCAGTGTACAGGGTGCTGGCTACACCTTC. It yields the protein CASSVQGAGYTF.

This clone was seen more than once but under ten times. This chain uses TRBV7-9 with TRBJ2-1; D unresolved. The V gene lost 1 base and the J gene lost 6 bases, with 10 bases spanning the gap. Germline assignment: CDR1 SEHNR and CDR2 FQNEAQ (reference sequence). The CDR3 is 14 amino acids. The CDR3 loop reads CASSLEEIPNEQFF. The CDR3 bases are TGTGCCAGCAGCTTAGAAGAGATACCCAATGAGCAGTTCTTC.

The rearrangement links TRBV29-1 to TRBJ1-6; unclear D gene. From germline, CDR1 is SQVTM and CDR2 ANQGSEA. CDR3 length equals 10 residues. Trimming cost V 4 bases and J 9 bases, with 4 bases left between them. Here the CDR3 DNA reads TGCAGCGTTGCCGGTTCACCCCTCCACTTT. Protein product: CSVAGSPLHF.

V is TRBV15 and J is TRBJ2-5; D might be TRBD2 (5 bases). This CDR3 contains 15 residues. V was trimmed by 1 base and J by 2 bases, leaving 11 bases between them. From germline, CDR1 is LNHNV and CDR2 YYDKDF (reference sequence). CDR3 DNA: TGTGCCACCAGCAGAGCCAGGACGGGGCAAGAGACCCAGTACTTC. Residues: CATSRARTGQETQYF.

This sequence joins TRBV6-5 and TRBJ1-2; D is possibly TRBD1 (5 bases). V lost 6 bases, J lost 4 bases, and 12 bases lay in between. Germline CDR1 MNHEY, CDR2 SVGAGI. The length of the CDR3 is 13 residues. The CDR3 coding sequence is TGTGCCAGCAGGGCCAGGGAGGGCTATGGCTACACCTTC. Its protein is CASRAREGYGYTF.

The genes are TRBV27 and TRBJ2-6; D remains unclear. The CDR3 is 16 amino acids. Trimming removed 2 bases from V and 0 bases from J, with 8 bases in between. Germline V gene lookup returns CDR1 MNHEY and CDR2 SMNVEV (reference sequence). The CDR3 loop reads CASSLERSSGANVLTF. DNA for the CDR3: TGTGCCAGCAGTTTAGAGAGGTCCTCTGGGGCCAACGTCCTGACTTTC.

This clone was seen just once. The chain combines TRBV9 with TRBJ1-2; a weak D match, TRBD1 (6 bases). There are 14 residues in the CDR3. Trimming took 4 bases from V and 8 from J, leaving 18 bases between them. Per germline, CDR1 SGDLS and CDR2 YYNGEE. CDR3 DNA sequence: TGTGCCAGCAGCAGACAGGCACGGGGGCAGGGCTACACCTTC. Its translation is CASSRQARGQGYTF.

CDR3 bases: TGTGCCAGCAGCTACTGGACAGGTACCTCTGGGGCCAACGTCCTGACTTTC. Translated: CASSYWTGTSGANVLTF. V and J are TRBV5-5 and TRBJ2-6; 7 nucleotides line up with TRBD1. The CDR3 runs 17 residues. Germline CDR1 reads SGHKS; CDR2 reads YYEKEE (reference sequence). V was clipped by 3 bases and J by 0 bases; unmatched bases: 6.

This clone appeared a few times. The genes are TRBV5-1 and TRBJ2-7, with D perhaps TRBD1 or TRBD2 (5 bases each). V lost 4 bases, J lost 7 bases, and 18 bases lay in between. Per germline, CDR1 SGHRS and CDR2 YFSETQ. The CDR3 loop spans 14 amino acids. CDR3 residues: CASSPNPRDGEQYF. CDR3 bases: TGCGCCAGCAGCCCGAACCCCCGGGACGGAGAGCAGTACTTC.

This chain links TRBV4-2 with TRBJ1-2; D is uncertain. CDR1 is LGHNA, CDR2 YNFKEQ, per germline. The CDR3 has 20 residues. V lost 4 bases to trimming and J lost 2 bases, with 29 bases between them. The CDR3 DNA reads TGTGCCAGCAGCCCGAAACCATCTTTGAAAACGTTCAAATCAAACTATGGCTACACCTTC. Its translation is CASSPKPSLKTFKSNYGYTF.

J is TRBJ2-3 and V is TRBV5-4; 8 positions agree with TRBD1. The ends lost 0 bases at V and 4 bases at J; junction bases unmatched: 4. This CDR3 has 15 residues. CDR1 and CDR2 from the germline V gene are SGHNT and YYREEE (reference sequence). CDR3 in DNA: TGTGCCAGCAGCTTGGGGGCAGGGGGCGCAGATACGCAGTATTTT. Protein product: CASSLGAGGADTQYF.

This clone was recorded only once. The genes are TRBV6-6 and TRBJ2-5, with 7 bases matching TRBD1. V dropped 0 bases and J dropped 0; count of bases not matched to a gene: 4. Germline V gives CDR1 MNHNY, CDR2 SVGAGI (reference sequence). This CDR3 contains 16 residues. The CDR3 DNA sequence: TGTGCCAGCAGTTACTCGATAGGACAGGACCAAGAGACCCAGTACTTC. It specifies CASSYSIGQDQETQYF.

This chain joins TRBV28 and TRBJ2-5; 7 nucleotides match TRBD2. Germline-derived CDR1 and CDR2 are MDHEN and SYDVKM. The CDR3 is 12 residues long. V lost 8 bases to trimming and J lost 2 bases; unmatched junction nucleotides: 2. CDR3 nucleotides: TGTGCCAGCGCTAGCGGACAAGAGACCCAGTACTTC. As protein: CASASGQETQYF.

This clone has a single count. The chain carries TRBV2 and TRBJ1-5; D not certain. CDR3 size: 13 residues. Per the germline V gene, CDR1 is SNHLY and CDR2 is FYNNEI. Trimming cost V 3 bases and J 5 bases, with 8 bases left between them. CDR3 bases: TGTGCCAGCAGTGACGGCGGGGATCAGCCCCAGCATTTT. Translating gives CASSDGGDQPQHF.

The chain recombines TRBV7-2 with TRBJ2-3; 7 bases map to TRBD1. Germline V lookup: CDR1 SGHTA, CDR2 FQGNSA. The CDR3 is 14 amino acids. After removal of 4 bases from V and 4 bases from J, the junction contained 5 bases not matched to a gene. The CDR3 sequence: CASSSATGADTQYF. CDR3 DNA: TGTGCCAGCAGCTCAGCTACAGGGGCAGATACGCAGTATTTT.